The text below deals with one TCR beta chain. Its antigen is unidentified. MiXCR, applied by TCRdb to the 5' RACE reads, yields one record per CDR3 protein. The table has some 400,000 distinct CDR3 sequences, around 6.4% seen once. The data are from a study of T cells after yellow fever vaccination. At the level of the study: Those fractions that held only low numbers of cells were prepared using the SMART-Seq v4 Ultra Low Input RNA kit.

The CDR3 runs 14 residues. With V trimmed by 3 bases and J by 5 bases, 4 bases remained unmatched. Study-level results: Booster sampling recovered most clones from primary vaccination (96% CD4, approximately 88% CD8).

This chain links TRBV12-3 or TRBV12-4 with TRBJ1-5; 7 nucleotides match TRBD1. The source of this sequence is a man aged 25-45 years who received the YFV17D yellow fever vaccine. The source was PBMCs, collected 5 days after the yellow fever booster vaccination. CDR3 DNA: TGTGCCAGCAGTTTTGACAGGGAGGATCAGCCCCAGCATTTT. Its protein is CASSFDREDQPQHF.